This T cell receptor (beta chain) was found in a study of beta chain features in type 1 diabetes. The wider study: No patient-donor differences in age, gender, total cells or subset yield. General study findings and limits: Naive, central memory and regulatory TCRB repertoires appeared more similar among patients than healthy donors.

CDR3 size: 14 residues. Germline V gives CDR1 MGHRA, CDR2 YSYEKL. Trimming took off 1 base at V and 1 base at J, with 5 bases between the two ends. Investigators reverse transcribed all isolated RNA, so they sequenced expressed TCRB transcripts. Repertoires were generated with immunoSEQ multiplex PCR, while TCRdb's copy carries only in-frame clones and drops some. This table holds a few hundred thousand clones, over 12% found once. With respect to this clone: Its antigen is not known. The same CDR3 can be traced to other DNA sequences in this sample.

The receptor's source is a woman aged 18-29 years in good health. Sequenced: naive CD4+ T cells from blood. This chain connects TRBV4-1 to TRBJ2-1, with D perhaps matching TRBD2 (5 bases). The CDR3 DNA is TGCGCCAGCAGCCAAGGAGGGTCCTACAATGAGCAGTTCTTC. This gives the protein CASSQGGSYNEQFF.